The following is a T cell receptor beta chain sequence with its context. Only in-frame clones appear in the TCRdb table, and some are missing; sequencing was by immunoSEQ multiplex PCR. The table has about 360,000 clones, over 70% seen once. The data were obtained in a study of blood T cell repertoires in COVID-19. The source of this sequence is a man younger than 45 with active or convalescent COVID-19. The sample comprised peripheral blood.

The CDR3 sequence: CATLRGWSEAFF. The DNA for the CDR3 is TGTGCCACGCTCCGGGGGTGGTCTGAAGCTTTCTTT. J is TRBJ1-1 and V is TRBV24-1; weak D call: TRBD1 (5 bases). V was pared by 10 bases and J by 6 bases, with 14 bases between. This CDR3 has 12 residues. Germline V gene lookup returns CDR1 KGHDR and CDR2 SFDVKD.